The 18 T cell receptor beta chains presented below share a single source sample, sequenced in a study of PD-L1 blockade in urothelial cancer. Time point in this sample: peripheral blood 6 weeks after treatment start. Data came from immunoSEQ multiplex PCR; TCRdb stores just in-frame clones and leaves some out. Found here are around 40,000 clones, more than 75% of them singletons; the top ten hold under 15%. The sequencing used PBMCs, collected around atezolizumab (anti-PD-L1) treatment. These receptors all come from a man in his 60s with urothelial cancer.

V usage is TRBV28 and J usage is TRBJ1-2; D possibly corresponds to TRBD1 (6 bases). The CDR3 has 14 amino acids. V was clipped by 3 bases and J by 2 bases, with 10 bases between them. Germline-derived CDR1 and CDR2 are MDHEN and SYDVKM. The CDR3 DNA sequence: TGTGCCAGCAGTTTGACAGGACCCAACTATGGCTACACCTTC. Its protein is CASSLTGPNYGYTF.

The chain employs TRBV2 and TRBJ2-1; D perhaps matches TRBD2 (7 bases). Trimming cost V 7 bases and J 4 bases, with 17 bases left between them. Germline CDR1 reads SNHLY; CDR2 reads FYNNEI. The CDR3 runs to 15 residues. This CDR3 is CASTESAGAYNEQFF. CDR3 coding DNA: TGTGCCAGCACAGAATCTGCGGGGGCTTACAATGAGCAGTTCTTC.

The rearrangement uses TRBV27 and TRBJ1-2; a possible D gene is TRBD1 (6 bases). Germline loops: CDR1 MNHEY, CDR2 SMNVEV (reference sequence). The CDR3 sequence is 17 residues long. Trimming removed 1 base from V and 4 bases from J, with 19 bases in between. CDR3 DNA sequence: TGTGCCAGCAGTTTATTTTGGGGGGGCGGAAATCTCTATGGCTACACCTTC. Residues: CASSLFWGGGNLYGYTF.

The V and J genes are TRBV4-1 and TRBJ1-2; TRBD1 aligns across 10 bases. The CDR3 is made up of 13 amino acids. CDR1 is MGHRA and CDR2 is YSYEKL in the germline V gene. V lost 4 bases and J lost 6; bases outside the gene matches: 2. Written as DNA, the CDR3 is TGCGCCAGCAGCCTCGGGACAGGGGATGGCTACACCTTC. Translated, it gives CASSLGTGDGYTF.

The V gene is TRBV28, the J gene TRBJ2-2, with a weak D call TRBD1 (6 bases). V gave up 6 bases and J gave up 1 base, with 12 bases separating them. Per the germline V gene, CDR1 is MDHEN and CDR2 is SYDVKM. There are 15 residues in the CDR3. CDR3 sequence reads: CASSAGQLNTGELFF. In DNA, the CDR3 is TGTGCCAGCAGCGCAGGACAGTTGAACACCGGGGAGCTGTTTTTT.

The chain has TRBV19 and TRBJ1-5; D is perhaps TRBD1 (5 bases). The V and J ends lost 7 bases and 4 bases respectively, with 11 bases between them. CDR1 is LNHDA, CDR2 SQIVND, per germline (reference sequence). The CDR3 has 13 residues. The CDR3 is CASNRSPNQPQHF. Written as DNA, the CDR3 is TGTGCCAGTAACAGGAGCCCTAATCAGCCCCAGCATTTT.

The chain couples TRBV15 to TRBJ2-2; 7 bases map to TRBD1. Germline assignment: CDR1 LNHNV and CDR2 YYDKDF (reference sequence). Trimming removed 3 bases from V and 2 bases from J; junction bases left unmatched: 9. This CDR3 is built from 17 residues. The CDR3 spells CATSSRRDSKNTGELFF. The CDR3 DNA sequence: TGTGCCACCAGCAGTCGCCGGGACAGCAAAAACACCGGGGAGCTGTTTTTT. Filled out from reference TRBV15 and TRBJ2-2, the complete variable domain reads DAMVIQNPRYQVTQFGKPVTLSCSQTLNHNVMYWYQQKSSQAPKLLFHYYDKDFNNEADTPDNFQSRRPNTSFCFLDIRSPGLGDTAMYLCATSSRRDSKNTGELFFGEGSRLTVL.

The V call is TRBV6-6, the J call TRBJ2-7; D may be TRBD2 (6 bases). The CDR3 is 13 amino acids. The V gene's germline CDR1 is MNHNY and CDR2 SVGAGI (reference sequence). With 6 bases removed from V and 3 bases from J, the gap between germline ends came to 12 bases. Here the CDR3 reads CASSAGLLYEQYF. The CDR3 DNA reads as TGTGCCAGCAGCGCGGGACTTCTCTACGAGCAGTACTTC.

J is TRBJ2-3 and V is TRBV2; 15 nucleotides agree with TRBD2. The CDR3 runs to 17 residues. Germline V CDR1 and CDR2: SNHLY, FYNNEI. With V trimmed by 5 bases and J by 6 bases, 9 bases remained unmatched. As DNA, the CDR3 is TGTGCCAGCAGTTTAAGGACTAGCGGGGGGGGCGGGGATACGCAGTATTTT. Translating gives CASSLRTSGGGGDTQYF.

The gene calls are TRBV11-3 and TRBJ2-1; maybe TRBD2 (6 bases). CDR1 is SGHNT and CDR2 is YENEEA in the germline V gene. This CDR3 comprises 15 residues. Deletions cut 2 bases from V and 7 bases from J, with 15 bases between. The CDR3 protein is CASSLRRGGLNEQFF. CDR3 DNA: TGTGCCAGCAGCTTACGTCGTGGAGGGTTGAATGAGCAGTTCTTC.

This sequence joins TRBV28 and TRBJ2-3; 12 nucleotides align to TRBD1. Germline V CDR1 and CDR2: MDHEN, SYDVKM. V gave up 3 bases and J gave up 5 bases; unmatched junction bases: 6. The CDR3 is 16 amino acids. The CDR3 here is CASSLGTGGAKDTQYF. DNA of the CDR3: TGTGCCAGCAGTTTGGGGACAGGGGGCGCGAAAGATACGCAGTATTTT.

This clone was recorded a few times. CDR3 sequence: CASRGGSLRSYSYGYTF. As DNA, the CDR3 is TGTGCCAGCAGAGGAGGAAGCCTCAGGTCCTATTCCTATGGCTACACCTTC. This chain uses TRBV7-9 with TRBJ1-2, with no clear D. The CDR3 sequence is 17 residues long. Germline V gene sequence: CDR1 SEHNR, CDR2 FQNEAQ (reference sequence). Deletions cut 6 bases from V and 4 bases from J, with 24 bases between.

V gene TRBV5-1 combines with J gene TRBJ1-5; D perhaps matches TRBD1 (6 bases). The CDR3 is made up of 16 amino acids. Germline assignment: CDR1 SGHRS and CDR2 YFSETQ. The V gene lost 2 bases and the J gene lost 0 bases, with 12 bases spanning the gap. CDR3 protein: CASSFADRPSNQPQHF. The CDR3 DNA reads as TGCGCCAGCAGCTTCGCGGACAGACCTAGCAATCAGCCCCAGCATTTT.

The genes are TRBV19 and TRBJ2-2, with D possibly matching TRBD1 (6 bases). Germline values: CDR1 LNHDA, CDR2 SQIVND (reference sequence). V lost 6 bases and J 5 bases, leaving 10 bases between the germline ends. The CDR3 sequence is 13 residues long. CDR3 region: CASRTQGTGELFF. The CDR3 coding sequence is TGTGCCAGTAGGACACAGGGTACCGGGGAGCTGTTTTTT.

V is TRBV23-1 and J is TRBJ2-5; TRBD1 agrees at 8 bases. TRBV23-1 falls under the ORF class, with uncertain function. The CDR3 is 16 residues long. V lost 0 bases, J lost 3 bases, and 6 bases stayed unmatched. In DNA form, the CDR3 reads TGCGCCAGCAGTCAATCAGAGGACAGGGCCAAAGAGACCCAGTACTTC. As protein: CASSQSEDRAKETQYF.

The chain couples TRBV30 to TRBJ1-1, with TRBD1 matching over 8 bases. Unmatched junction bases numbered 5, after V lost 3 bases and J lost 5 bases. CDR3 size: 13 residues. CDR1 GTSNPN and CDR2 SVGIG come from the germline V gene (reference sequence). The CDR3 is CAWRGQGRTEAFF. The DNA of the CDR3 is TGTGCCTGGAGAGGACAGGGAAGGACTGAAGCTTTCTTT. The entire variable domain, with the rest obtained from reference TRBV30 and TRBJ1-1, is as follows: SQTIHQWPATLVQPVGSPLSLECTVEGTSNPNLYWYRQAAGRGLQLLFYSVGIGQISSEVPQNLSASRPQDRQFILSSKKLLLSDSGFYLCAWRGQGRTEAFFGQGTRLTVV.

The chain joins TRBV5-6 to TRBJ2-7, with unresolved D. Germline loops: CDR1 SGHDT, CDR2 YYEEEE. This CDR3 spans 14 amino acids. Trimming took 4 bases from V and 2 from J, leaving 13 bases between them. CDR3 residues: CASSPVGAPYEQYF. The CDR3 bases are TGTGCCAGCAGCCCGGTGGGCGCACCCTACGAGCAGTACTTC.

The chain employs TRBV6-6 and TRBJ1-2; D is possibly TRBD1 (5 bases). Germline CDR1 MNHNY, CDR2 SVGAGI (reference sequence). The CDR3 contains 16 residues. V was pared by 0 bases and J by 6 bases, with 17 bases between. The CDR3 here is CASSYSPQADLDGYTF. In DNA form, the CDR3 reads TGTGCCAGCAGTTACTCGCCACAGGCCGACCTTGATGGCTACACCTTC.